These T cell receptor beta chains were read from a single sample in a study of shared clonotypes between healthy human individuals. Clones were sequenced by immunoSEQ multiplex PCR, and TCRdb holds only the in-frame ones, with some missing. The repertoire holds over a million clones, with 75% to 80% as singletons. The sequencing input was memory CD4+ T cells from PBMCs. These receptors all stem from a man younger than 35 in good health. Some clones in this sample may be carry-over from other donors' samples. Each CDR3 is given with its conserved first and last residue. Each record gives: J gene, clone size, V gene, D gene, CDR3 protein, CDR3 DNA. A D gene is named only where the DNA matches it firmly. Rows give clone size only sometimes, using once, few, many, or a class for an expanded clone.

J: TRBJ2-7
size: .
V: TRBV5-4
D: .
CDR3: CASSLGGTRSYEQYF
DNA: TGTGCCAGCAGCTTGGGGGGGACAAGGTCCTACGAGCAGTACTTC

J: TRBJ1-3
size: .
V: TRBV6-1
D: .
CDR3: CASSEGTGNTIYF
DNA: TGTGCCAGCAGTGAAGGAACAGGAAACACCATATATTTT

J: TRBJ2-7
size: .
V: TRBV5-4
D: TRBD2
CDR3: CASSPGLAGSYEQYF
DNA: TGTGCCAGCAGCCCGGGACTAGCGGGGTCCTACGAGCAGTACTTC

J: TRBJ2-7
size: .
V: TRBV4-2
D: .
CDR3: CASSPRASVTYEQYF
DNA: TGTGCCAGCAGCCCCCGGGCTAGCGTCACCTACGAGCAGTACTTC

J: TRBJ2-3
size: .
V: TRBV29-1
D: .
CDR3: CSVVLAIDTQYF
DNA: TGCAGCGTTGTTCTAGCCATAGATACGCAGTATTTT

J: TRBJ2-5
size: .
V: TRBV5-4
D: TRBD2
CDR3: CASSRGTSGQETQYF
DNA: TGTGCCAGCAGCCGAGGGACTAGCGGACAAGAGACCCAGTACTTC

J: TRBJ2-5
size: once
V: TRBV5-4
D: .
CDR3: CASSSSGVQETQYF
DNA: TGTGCCAGCAGCTCGAGTGGGGTCCAAGAGACCCAGTACTTC

J: TRBJ1-2
size: .
V: TRBV10-2
D: .
CDR3: CASSAQASNNYGYTF
DNA: TGCGCCAGCAGTGCCCAGGCCAGCAACAACTATGGCTACACCTTC

J: TRBJ2-5
size: .
V: TRBV4-2
D: TRBD2
CDR3: CASSQRLAWETQYF
DNA: TGTGCCAGCAGCCAAAGACTAGCATGGGAGACCCAGTACTTC

J: TRBJ1-4
size: .
V: TRBV7-9
D: .
CDR3: CASSLVRGATNEKLFF
DNA: TGTGCCAGCAGCTTAGTCCGGGGGGCAACTAATGAAAAACTGTTTTTT

J: TRBJ1-1
size: .
V: TRBV18
D: .
CDR3: CASSPLLGGVGTEAFF
DNA: TGTGCCAGCTCACCACTGCTTGGGGGGGTGGGCACTGAAGCTTTCTTT

J: TRBJ1-1
size: .
V: TRBV7-9
D: .
CDR3: CASSLATGVNTEAFF
DNA: TGTGCCAGCAGCTTAGCTACGGGGGTGAACACTGAAGCTTTCTTT

J: TRBJ2-3
size: .
V: TRBV2
D: .
CDR3: CASSRVTDTQYF
DNA: TGTGCCAGCAGTAGGGTAACAGATACGCAGTATTTT

J: TRBJ2-3
size: .
V: TRBV9
D: .
CDR3: CASSAGTTDTQYF
DNA: TGTGCCAGCAGCGCCGGGACAACAGATACGCAGTATTTT

J: TRBJ2-1
size: few
V: TRBV7-8
D: TRBD2
CDR3: CASRSGRGRGEQFF
DNA: TGTGCCAGCAGGAGCGGGAGGGGGCGAGGTGAGCAGTTCTTC

J: TRBJ2-7
size: .
V: TRBV6-1
D: TRBD2
CDR3: CASSEVSTGLVYEQYF
DNA: TGTGCCAGCAGTGAAGTAAGTACGGGACTAGTCTACGAGCAGTACTTC

J: TRBJ1-1
size: .
V: TRBV11-3
D: .
CDR3: CASSDRSTEAFF
DNA: TGTGCCAGCAGCGACAGGAGCACTGAAGCTTTCTTT

J: TRBJ1-2
size: .
V: TRBV29-1
D: TRBD1
CDR3: CSVQDRVGYGYTF
DNA: TGCAGCGTGCAAGACAGGGTGGGATATGGCTACACCTTC

J: TRBJ2-5
size: few
V: TRBV7-2
D: .
CDR3: CASSLGTERETQYF
DNA: TGTGCCAGCAGCTTAGGGACCGAGCGAGAGACCCAGTACTTC

J: TRBJ1-1
size: few
V: TRBV29-1
D: .
CDR3: CSVGVGGNTEAFF
DNA: TGCAGCGTTGGCGTGGGCGGGAACACTGAAGCTTTCTTT

J: TRBJ2-4
size: .
V: TRBV7-9
D: TRBD1
CDR3: CASSLGQTNIQYF
DNA: TGTGCCAGCAGCTTGGGACAGACAAACATTCAGTACTTC

J: TRBJ1-1
size: .
V: TRBV5-4
D: TRBD1
CDR3: CASTPDRGRIAFF
DNA: TGTGCCAGCACCCCGGACAGGGGGCGTATAGCTTTCTTT

J: TRBJ2-1
size: .
V: TRBV6-1
D: TRBD2
CDR3: CASSEGSGRYNEQFF
DNA: TGTGCCAGCAGTGAGGGTAGCGGGAGGTACAATGAGCAGTTCTTC

J: TRBJ2-2
size: .
V: TRBV5-1
D: TRBD1
CDR3: CASSKPGQGRAGELFF
DNA: TGCGCCAGCAGCAAGCCGGGACAGGGGCGGGCCGGGGAGCTGTTTTTT

J: TRBJ2-2
size: many
V: TRBV29-1
D: TRBD2
CDR3: CSVETSGSSNTGELFF
DNA: TGCAGCGTTGAGACTAGCGGGAGTTCGAACACCGGGGAGCTGTTTTTT

J: TRBJ2-3
size: .
V: TRBV5-1
D: TRBD1
CDR3: CASSLGQGQIDTQYF
DNA: TGCGCCAGCAGCCTGGGACAGGGCCAAATAGATACGCAGTATTTT

J: TRBJ1-1
size: .
V: TRBV5-4
D: TRBD1
CDR3: CASSHRQGHTEAFF
DNA: TGTGCCAGCAGCCATCGACAGGGCCACACTGAAGCTTTCTTT

J: TRBJ2-2
size: .
V: TRBV7-5
D: .
CDR3: CASSFSGLTGELFF
DNA: TGTGCCAGCAGCTTTAGCGGGCTGACCGGGGAGCTGTTTTTT

J: TRBJ2-1
size: .
V: TRBV29-1
D: TRBD1
CDR3: CSVSLPAGDRQFF
DNA: TGCAGCGTTTCACTCCCCGCAGGGGACAGGCAGTTCTTC

J: TRBJ1-5
size: .
V: TRBV28
D: TRBD1
CDR3: CASSLGPHRQGSNQPQHF
DNA: TGTGCCAGCAGTTTAGGTCCGCACAGACAGGGGAGCAATCAGCCCCAGCATTTT

J: TRBJ2-5
size: .
V: TRBV10-1
D: .
CDR3: CASSESPGTGTQYF
DNA: TGCGCCAGCAGTGAGTCGCCAGGGACGGGGACCCAGTACTTC

J: TRBJ2-5
size: .
V: TRBV7-2
D: TRBD2
CDR3: CASRRREGRETQYF
DNA: TGTGCCAGCAGAAGGCGGGAGGGCCGTGAGACCCAGTACTTC

J: TRBJ1-2
size: .
V: TRBV19
D: .
CDR3: CASSPSGRNYGYTF
DNA: TGTGCCAGTAGTCCAAGCGGACGGAACTATGGCTACACCTTC

J: TRBJ1-3
size: .
V: TRBV27
D: .
CDR3: CASSPDSGNTIYF
DNA: TGTGCCAGCAGTCCAGACTCTGGAAACACCATATATTTT

J: TRBJ1-2
size: .
V: TRBV4-1
D: .
CDR3: CASSQAQRNYGYTF
DNA: TGCGCCAGCAGCCAAGCACAGAGGAACTATGGCTACACCTTC

J: TRBJ2-1
size: .
V: TRBV5-6
D: TRBD2
CDR3: CASSSIAGTSSSWDEQFF
DNA: TGTGCCAGCAGCTCGATAGCCGGGACTAGCAGCTCCTGGGATGAGCAGTTCTTC

J: TRBJ1-5
size: .
V: TRBV11-2
D: .
CDR3: CASSLAGGPQHF
DNA: TGTGCCAGCAGCCTCGCGGGAGGGCCCCAGCATTTT